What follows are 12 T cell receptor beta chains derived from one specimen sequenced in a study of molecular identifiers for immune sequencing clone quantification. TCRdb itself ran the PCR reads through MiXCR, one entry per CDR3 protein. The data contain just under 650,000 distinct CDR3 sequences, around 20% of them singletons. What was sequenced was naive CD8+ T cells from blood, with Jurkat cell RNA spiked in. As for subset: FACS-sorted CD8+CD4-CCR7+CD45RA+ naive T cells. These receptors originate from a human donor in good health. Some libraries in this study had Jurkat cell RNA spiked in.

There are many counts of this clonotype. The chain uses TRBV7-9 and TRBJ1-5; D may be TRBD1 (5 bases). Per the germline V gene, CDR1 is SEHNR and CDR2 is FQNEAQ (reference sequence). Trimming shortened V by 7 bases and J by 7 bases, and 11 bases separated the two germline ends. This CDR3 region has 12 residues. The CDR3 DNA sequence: TGTGCCAGCACGGAGGACACCCAGCCCCAGCATTTT. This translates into CASTEDTQPQHF.

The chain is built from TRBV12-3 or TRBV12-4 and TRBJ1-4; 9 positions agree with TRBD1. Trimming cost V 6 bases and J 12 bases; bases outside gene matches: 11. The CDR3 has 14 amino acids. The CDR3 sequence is CASSLNRGQGELFF. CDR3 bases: TGTGCCAGCAGCCTAAACAGGGGGCAAGGGGAACTGTTTTTT.

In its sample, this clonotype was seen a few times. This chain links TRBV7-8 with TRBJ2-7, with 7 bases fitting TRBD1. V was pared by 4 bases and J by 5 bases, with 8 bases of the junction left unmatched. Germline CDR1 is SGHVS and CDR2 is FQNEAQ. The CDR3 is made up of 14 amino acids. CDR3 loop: CASSSGQWKNEQYF. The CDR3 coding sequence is TGTGCCAGCAGCTCGGGACAGTGGAAGAACGAGCAGTACTTC. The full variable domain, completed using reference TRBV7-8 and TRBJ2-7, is GAGVSQSPRYKVAKRGQDVALRCDPISGHVSLFWYQQALGQGPEFLTYFQNEAQLDKSGLPSDRFFAERPEGSVSTLKIQRTQQEDSAVYLCASSSGQWKNEQYFGPGTRLTVT.

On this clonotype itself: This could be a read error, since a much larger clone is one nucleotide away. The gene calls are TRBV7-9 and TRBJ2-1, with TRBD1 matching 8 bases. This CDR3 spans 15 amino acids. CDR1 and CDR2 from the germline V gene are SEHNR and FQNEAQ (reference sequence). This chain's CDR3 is CASSPGQEFYNEQLF. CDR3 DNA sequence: TGTGCCAGCAGCCCGGGACAGGAGTTCTACAATGAGCAGCTCTTC. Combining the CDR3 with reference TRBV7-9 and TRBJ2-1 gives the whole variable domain DTGVSQNPRHKITKRGQNVTFRCDPISEHNRLYWYRQTLGQGPEFLTYFQNEAQLEKSRLLSDRFSAERPKGSFSTLEIQRTEQGDSAMYLCASSPGQEFYNEQLFGPGTRLTVL.

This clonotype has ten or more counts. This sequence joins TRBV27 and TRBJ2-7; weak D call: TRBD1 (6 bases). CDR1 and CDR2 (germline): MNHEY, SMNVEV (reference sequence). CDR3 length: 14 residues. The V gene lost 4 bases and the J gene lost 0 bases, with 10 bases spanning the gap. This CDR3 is CASSSWDTSYEQYF. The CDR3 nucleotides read TGTGCCAGCAGTTCGTGGGACACCTCCTACGAGCAGTACTTC.

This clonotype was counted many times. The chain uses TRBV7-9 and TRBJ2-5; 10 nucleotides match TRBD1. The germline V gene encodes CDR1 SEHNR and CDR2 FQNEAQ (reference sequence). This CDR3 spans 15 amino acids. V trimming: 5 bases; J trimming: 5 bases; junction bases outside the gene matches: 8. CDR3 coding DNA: TGTGCCAGCAGCCCCAGGGGACAGGGGAAGGAGACCCAGTACTTC. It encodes CASSPRGQGKETQYF.

CDR3 DNA: TGTGCCAGCCCTGCGGGACAGGGGGCCCACGAGCAGTACTTC. It specifies CASPAGQGAHEQYF. The V gene is TRBV2, the J gene TRBJ2-7, with TRBD1 matching over 12 bases. Germline trimming cut 8 bases from V and 5 bases from J; bases unmatched to any gene: 7. The CDR3 is 14 residues long. Germline CDR1 reads SNHLY; CDR2 reads FYNNEI. The whole variable domain, filled in from reference TRBV2 and TRBJ2-7, reads EPEVTQTPSHQVTQMGQEVILRCVPISNHLYFYWYRQILGQKVEFLVSFYNNEISEKSEIFDDQFSVERPDGSNFTLKIRSTKLEDSAMYFCASPAGQGAHEQYFGPGTRLTVT.

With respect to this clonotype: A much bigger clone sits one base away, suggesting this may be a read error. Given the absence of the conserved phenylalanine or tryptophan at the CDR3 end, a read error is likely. The CDR3 nucleotides are TGTGCCAGCAGCACGACGGACTTCATGAACACTGAAGCTTTCTCT. Its protein product is CASSTTDFMNTEAFS. The chain has TRBV5-3 and TRBJ1-1, with no clear D. TRBV5-3 is noted as an ORF with a role that remains uncertain. V was shortened by 8 bases and J by 0 bases, with 17 bases between the two germline ends. The CDR3 is 15 amino acids.

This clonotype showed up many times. This chain's CDR3 is CSARKGQGGSEQYF. The CDR3 DNA sequence: TGCAGTGCTAGGAAGGGACAGGGGGGTTCCGAGCAGTACTTC. The V gene is TRBV20-1, the J gene TRBJ2-7; 11 bases are a match to TRBD1. V trimming: 3 bases; J trimming: 6 bases; junction bases outside the gene matches: 7. CDR3 length: 14 amino acids. CDR1 is DFQATT, CDR2 SNEGSKA, per germline (reference sequence).

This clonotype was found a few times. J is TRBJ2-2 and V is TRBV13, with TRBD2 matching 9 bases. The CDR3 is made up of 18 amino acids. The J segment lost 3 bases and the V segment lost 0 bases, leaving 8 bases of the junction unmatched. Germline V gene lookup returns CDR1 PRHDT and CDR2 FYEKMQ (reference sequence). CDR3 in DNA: TGTGCCAGCAGCTTAGGCATAAAGCGGGGGGCCGACACCGGGGAGCTGTTTTTT. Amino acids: CASSLGIKRGADTGELFF. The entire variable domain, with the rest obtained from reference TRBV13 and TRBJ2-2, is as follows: AAGVIQSPRHLIKEKRETATLKCYPIPRHDTVYWYQQGPGQDPQFLISFYEKMQSDKGSIPDRFSAQQFSDYHSELNMSSLELGDSALYFCASSLGIKRGADTGELFFGEGSRLTVL.

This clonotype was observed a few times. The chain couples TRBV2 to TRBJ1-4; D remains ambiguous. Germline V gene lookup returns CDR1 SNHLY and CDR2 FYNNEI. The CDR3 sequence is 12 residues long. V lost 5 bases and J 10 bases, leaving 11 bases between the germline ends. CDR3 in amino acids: CASSTGVGKLFF. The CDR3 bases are TGTGCCAGCAGTACCGGTGTGGGAAAACTGTTTTTT.

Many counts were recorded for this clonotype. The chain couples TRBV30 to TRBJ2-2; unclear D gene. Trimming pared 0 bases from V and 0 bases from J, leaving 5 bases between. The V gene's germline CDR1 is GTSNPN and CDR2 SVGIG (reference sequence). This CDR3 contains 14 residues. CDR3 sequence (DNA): TGTGCCTGGAGTGTTTTATCGAACACCGGGGAGCTGTTTTTT. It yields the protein CAWSVLSNTGELFF.